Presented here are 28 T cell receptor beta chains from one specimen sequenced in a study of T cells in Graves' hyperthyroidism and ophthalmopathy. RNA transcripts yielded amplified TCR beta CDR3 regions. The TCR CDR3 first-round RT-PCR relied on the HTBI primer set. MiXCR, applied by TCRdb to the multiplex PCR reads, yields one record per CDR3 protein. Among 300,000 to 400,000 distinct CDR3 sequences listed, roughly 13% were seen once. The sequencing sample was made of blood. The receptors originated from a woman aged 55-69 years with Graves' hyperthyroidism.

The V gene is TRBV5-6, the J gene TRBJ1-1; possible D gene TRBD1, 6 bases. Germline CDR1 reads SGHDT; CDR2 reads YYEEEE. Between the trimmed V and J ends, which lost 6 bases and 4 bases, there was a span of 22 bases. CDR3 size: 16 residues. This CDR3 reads CASTRGGGARGTEAFF. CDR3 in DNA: TGTGCCAGCACCCGGGGGGGGGGCGCCAGGGGCACTGAAGCTTTCTTT.

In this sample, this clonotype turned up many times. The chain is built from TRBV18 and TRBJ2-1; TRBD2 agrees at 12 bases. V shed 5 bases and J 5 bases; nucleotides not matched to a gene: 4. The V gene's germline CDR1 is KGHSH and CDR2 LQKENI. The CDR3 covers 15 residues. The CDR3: CASSKRTSGDNEQFF. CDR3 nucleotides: TGTGCCAGCTCAAAGAGGACTAGCGGGGACAATGAGCAGTTCTTC. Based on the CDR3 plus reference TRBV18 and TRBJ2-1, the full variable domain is NAGVMQNPRHLVRRRGQEARLRCSPMKGHSHVYWYRQLPEEGLKFMVYLQKENIIDESGMPKERFSAEFPKEGPSILRIQQVVRGDSAAYFCASSKRTSGDNEQFFGPGTRLTVL.

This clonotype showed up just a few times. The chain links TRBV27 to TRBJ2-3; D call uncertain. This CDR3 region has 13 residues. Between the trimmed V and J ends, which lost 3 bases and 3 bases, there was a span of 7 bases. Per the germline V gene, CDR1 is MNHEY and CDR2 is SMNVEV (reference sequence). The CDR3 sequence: CASSFVRTDTQYF. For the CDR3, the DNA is TGTGCCAGCAGTTTCGTCAGGACAGATACGCAGTATTTT.

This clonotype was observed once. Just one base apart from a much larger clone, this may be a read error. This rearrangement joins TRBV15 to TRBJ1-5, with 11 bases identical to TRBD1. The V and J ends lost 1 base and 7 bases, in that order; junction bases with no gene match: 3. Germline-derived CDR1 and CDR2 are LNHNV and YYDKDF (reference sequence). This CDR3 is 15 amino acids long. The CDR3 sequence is CATSRVGTGGQPQHF. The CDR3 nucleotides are TGTGCCACCAGCAGAGTGGGGACAGGGGGACAGCCCCAGCATTTT.

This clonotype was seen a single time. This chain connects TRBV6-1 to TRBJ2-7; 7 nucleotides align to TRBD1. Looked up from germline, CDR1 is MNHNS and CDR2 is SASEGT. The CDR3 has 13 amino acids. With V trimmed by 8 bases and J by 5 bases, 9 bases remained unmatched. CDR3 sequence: CASSQTGYNEQYF. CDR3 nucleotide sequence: TGTGCCAGCTCACAGACAGGGTACAACGAGCAGTACTTC.

In nucleotides, the CDR3 is TGTGCCAGCAGTTCCCCAGGGGCCGGCAATCAGCCCCAGCATTTT. As protein: CASSSPGAGNQPQHF. V gene TRBV28 combines with J gene TRBJ1-5; possible D gene TRBD1, 6 bases. V was trimmed by 4 bases and J by 2 bases, leaving 12 bases between them. CDR3 length equals 15 residues. CDR1 is MDHEN, CDR2 SYDVKM, per germline.

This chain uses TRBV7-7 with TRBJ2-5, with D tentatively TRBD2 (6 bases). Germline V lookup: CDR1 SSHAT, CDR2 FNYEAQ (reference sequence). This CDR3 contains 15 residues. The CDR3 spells CANSLKIGGEETQYF. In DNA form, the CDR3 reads TGTGCTAACAGCTTAAAAATCGGAGGGGAAGAGACCCAGTACTTC.

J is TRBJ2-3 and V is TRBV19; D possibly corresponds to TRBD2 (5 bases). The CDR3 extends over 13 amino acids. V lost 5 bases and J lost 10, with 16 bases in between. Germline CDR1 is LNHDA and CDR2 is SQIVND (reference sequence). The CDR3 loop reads CASSAGPVGAQYF. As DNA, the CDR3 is TGTGCCAGTAGTGCGGGCCCGGTAGGAGCGCAGTATTTT. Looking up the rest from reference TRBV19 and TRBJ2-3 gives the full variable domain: DGGITQSPKYLFRKEGQNVTLSCEQNLNHDAMYWYRQDPGQGLRLIYYSQIVNDFQKGDIAEGYSVSREKKESFPLTVTSAQKNPTAFYLCASSAGPVGAQYFGPGTRLTVL.

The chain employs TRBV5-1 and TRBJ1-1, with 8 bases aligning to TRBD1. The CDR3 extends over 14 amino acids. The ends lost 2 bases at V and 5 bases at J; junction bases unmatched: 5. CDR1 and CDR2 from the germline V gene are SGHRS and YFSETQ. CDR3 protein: CASSFRGRETEAFF. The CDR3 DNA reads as TGCGCCAGCAGCTTCAGGGGGCGGGAGACTGAAGCTTTCTTT. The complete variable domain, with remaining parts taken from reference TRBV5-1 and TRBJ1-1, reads KAGVTQTPRYLIKTRGQQVTLSCSPISGHRSVSWYQQTPGQGLQFLFEYFSETQRNKGNFPGRFSGRQFSNSRSEMNVSTLELGDSALYLCASSFRGRETEAFFGQGTRLTVV.

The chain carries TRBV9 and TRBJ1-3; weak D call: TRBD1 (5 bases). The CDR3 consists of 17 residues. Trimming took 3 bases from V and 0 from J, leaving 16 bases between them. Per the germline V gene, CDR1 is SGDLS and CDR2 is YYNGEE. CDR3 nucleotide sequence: TGTGCCAGCAGCGGGGATCAACTCGGGGGCTCTGGAAACACCATATATTTT. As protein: CASSGDQLGGSGNTIYF.

The CDR3 is CASSLVIYNEQFF. The CDR3 coding sequence is TGTGCCAGCAGCTTGGTGATCTACAATGAGCAGTTCTTC. The chain combines TRBV5-6 with TRBJ2-1; no definite D call. CDR3 length: 13 amino acids. V dropped 0 bases and J dropped 3 bases, with 4 bases sitting between them. Looked up from germline, CDR1 is SGHDT and CDR2 is YYEEEE.

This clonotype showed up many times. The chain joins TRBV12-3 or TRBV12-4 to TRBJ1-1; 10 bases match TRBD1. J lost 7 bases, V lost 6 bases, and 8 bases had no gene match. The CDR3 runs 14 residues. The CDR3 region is CASSQDRGLVEAFF. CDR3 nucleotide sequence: TGTGCCAGCAGCCAAGACAGGGGGCTTGTTGAAGCTTTCTTT.

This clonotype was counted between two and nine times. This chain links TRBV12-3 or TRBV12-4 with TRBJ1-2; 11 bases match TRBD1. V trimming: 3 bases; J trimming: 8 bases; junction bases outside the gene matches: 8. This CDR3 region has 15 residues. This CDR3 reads CASSFFGQGAGGYTF. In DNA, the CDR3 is TGTGCCAGCAGTTTTTTTGGACAGGGGGCCGGAGGCTACACCTTC.

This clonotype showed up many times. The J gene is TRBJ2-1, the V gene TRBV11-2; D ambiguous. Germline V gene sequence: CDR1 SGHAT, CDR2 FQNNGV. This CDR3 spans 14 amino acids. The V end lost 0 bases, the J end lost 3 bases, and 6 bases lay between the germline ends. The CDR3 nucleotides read TGTGCCAGCAGCTTAGAGACCAACTACAATGAGCAGTTCTTC. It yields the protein CASSLETNYNEQFF.

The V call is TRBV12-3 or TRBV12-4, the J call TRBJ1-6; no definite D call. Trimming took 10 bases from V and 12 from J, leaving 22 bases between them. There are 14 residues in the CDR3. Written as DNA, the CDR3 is TGTGCCAACACGAGATGGGGTTCAGGTTTACCCCTCCACTTT. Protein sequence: CANTRWGSGLPLHF.

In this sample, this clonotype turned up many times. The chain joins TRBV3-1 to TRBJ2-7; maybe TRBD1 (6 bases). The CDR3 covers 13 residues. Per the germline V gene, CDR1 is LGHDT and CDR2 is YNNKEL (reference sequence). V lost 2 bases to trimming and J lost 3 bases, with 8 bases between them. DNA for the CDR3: TGTGCCAGCAGCCAACCACAGGGCTACGAGCAGTACTTC. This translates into CASSQPQGYEQYF.

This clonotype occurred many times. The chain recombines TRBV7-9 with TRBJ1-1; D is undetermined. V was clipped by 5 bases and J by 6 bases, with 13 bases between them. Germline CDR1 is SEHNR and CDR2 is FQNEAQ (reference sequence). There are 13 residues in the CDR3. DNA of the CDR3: TGTGCCAGCAGCCCCAATCGACTTGCTGAAGCTTTCTTT. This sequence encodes CASSPNRLAEAFF.

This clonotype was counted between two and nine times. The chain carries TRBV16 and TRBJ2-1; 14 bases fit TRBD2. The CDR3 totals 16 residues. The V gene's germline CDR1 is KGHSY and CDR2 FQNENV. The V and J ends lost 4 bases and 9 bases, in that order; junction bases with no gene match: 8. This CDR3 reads CASSPYGTSGRGEQFF. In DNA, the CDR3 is TGTGCCAGCAGCCCGTACGGGACTAGCGGGAGAGGTGAGCAGTTCTTC.

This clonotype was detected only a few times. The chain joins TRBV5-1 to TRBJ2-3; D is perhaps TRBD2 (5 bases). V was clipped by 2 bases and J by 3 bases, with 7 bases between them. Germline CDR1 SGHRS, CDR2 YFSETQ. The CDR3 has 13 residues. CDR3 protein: CASSFLATDTQYF. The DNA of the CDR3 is TGCGCCAGCAGCTTCCTAGCAACAGATACGCAGTATTTT.

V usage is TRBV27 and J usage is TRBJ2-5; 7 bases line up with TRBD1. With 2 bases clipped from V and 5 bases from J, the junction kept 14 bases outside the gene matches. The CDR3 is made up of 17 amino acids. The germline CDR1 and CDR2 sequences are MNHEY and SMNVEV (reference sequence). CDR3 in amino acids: CASSLNSGTAGFETQYF. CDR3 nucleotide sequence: TGTGCCAGCAGTTTAAACTCCGGGACAGCAGGCTTTGAGACCCAGTACTTC.

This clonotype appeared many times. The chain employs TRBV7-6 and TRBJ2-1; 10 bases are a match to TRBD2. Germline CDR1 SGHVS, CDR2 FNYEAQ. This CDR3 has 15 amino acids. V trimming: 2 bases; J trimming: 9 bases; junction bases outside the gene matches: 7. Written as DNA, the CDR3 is TGTGCCAGCAGCTTACGAGCGGGAGGGCGGGGTGAGCAGTTCTTC. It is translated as CASSLRAGGRGEQFF.

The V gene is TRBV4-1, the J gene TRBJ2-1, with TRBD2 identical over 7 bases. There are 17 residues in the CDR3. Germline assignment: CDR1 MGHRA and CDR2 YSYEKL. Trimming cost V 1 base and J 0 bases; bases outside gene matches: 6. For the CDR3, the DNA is TGCGCCAGCAGCCAAGTAAGTGGGACTAACTCCTACAATGAGCAGTTCTTC. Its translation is CASSQVSGTNSYNEQFF.

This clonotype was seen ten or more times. CDR3 sequence reads: CASRVSGSYNEQFF. The DNA of the CDR3 is TGTGCCAGCAGGGTTAGCGGATCCTACAATGAGCAGTTCTTC. This chain joins TRBV2 and TRBJ2-1; TRBD2 is a possible D gene (6 bases). Trimming stripped 6 bases from V and 1 base from J, with 10 bases between. Germline V gene data show CDR1 as SNHLY and CDR2 as FYNNEI. CDR3 length equals 14 residues.

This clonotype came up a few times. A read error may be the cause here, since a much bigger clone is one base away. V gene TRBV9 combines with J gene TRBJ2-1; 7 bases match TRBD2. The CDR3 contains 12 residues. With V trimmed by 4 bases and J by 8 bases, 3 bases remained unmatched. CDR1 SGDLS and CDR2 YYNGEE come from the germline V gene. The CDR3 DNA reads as TGTGCCAGCAGCTGGGGAGGGGATGAGCAGTTCTTC. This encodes CASSWGGDEQFF.

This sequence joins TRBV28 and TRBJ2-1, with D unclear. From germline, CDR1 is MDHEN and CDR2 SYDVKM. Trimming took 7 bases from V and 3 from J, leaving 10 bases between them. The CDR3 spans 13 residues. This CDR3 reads CASTTVNYNEQFF. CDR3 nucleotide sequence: TGTGCCAGCACCACGGTTAACTACAATGAGCAGTTCTTC.

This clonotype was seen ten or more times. CDR3 sequence: CSARTLAGGPEQYF. DNA of the CDR3: TGCAGTGCTAGGACGCTAGCGGGAGGTCCCGAGCAGTACTTC. The chain uses TRBV20-1 and TRBJ2-7; TRBD2 aligns across 11 bases. The CDR3 consists of 14 residues. V dropped 3 bases and J dropped 6; count of bases not matched to a gene: 7. Germline-derived CDR1 and CDR2 are DFQATT and SNEGSKA (reference sequence).

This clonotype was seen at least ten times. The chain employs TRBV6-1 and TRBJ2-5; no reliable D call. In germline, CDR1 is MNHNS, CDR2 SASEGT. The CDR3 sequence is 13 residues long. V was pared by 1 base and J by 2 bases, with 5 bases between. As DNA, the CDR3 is TGTGCCAGCAGTGAAGGCAGTCAAGAGACCCAGTACTTC. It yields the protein CASSEGSQETQYF.

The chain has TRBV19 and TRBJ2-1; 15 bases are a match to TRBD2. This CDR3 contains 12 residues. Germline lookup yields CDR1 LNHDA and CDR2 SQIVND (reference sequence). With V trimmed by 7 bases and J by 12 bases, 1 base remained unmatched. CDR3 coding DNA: TGTGCCAGTAAGGGACTAGCGGGAGGGCAGTTCTTC. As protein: CASKGLAGGQFF.